These 17 T cell receptor beta chains originate from one sample sequenced in a study of blood T cells in healthy people across ages. A J-beta primer mix and a sample-barcoded 5' primer were used in a second PCR of about 7 to 12 cycles. TCRdb reprocessed the 5' RACE reads via MiXCR and lists one record per CDR3 protein. The table lists 1.5 million to 1.8 million distinct CDR3 sequences, approximately 42% of them singletons. Sample: blood. The receptors shown here come from a woman younger than 35 in good health.

V and J are TRBV4-3 and TRBJ2-3; D ambiguous. There are 13 residues in the CDR3. Trimming took 2 bases from V and 6 from J, leaving 9 bases between them. Germline V CDR1 and CDR2: LGHNA, YSLEER. This chain's CDR3 is CASSQNAFDTQYF. CDR3 DNA: TGCGCCAGCAGCCAAAACGCGTTTGATACGCAGTATTTT.

The rearrangement joins TRBV20-1 to TRBJ2-1; 8 bases map to TRBD2. CDR3 length equals 14 residues. J gave up 1 base and V 5 bases, and 4 bases lay outside the gene matches. Germline CDR1 and CDR2: DFQATT and SNEGSKA (reference sequence). The CDR3 DNA sequence: TGCAGTGCTGGCGGGGGGCGTTCCTACAATGAGCAGTTCTTC. It encodes CSAGGGRSYNEQFF.

Concerning this clonotype itself: The germline gene is not matched at one end of the junction; a read error may be the cause. The rearrangement joins TRBV7-2 to TRBJ1-4; the D gene is possibly TRBD1 (6 bases). This CDR3 spans 15 amino acids. Germline V lookup: CDR1 SGHTA, CDR2 FQGNSA. Here the CDR3 reads CASSLGGGLGEELFF. DNA for the CDR3: TGTGCCAGCAGCTTAGGTGGGGGCCTAGGTGAAGAACTGTTTTTT.

V is TRBV5-1 and J is TRBJ2-5; TRBD2 is a possible D gene (6 bases). V was pared by 3 bases and J by 5 bases, with 11 bases between. Looked up from germline, CDR1 is SGHRS and CDR2 is YFSETQ. There are 13 residues in the CDR3. CDR3 coding DNA: TGCGCCAGCAGCTGGGAGGTTCGGGAGACCCAGTACTTC. Translated, it gives CASSWEVRETQYF.

The chain is built from TRBV27 and TRBJ2-1; a weak D match, TRBD2 (6 bases). This CDR3 spans 16 amino acids. Trimming took 5 bases from V and 0 from J, leaving 14 bases between them. Germline assignment: CDR1 MNHEY and CDR2 SMNVEV (reference sequence). This chain's CDR3 is CASSPEYGSSYNEQFF. The CDR3 DNA follows: TGTGCCAGCAGTCCCGAATACGGGAGCTCCTACAATGAGCAGTTCTTC.

The chain is built from TRBV27 and TRBJ1-2, with 12 bases identical to TRBD1. This CDR3 has 15 residues. Germline V gene sequence: CDR1 MNHEY, CDR2 SMNVEV (reference sequence). Trimming removed 5 bases from V and 8 bases from J; junction bases left unmatched: 9. The CDR3 coding sequence is TGTGCCAGCAGTCCCGGGACAGGGGGCTTTGGGGGCTACACCTTC. This codes for CASSPGTGGFGGYTF.

The genes are TRBV7-3 and TRBJ2-3; D is possibly TRBD2 (5 bases). Trimming took 4 bases from V and 5 from J, leaving 13 bases between them. Per germline, CDR1 SGHTA and CDR2 FQGTGA. This CDR3 comprises 14 residues. CDR3 DNA: TGTGCCAGCAGCTGGGGAGTCAGCGGAGATACGCAGTATTTT. This translates into CASSWGVSGDTQYF.

This clonotype was detected only a few times. The V call is TRBV18, the J call TRBJ2-7, with D possibly matching TRBD1 (6 bases). The length of the CDR3 is 15 residues. Germline V gene data show CDR1 as KGHSH and CDR2 as LQKENI. V shed 3 bases and J shed 7 bases, with 19 bases lying between them. The CDR3 region has the DNA TGTGCCAGCTCACCCTCGACAGGCACTATAGGGGAGCAGTACTTC. Translated, it gives CASSPSTGTIGEQYF.

The gene calls are TRBV2 and TRBJ1-2; no reliable D call. Trimming took 7 bases from V and 0 from J, leaving 6 bases between them. The CDR3 spans 12 residues. Germline V gives CDR1 SNHLY, CDR2 FYNNEI. The chain's CDR3 is CASMLANYGYTF. In nucleotides, the CDR3 is TGTGCCAGCATGTTAGCTAACTATGGCTACACCTTC.

This clonotype has just a few counts. The chain uses TRBV30 and TRBJ2-4; D remains ambiguous. Germline assignment: CDR1 GTSNPN and CDR2 SVGIG (reference sequence). This CDR3 region has 13 residues. The V end lost 0 bases, the J end lost 7 bases, and 10 bases lay between the germline ends. The CDR3 region has the DNA TGTGCCTGGAGTGTGAACTCTGGGAACATTCAGTACTTC. As protein: CAWSVNSGNIQYF. Based on the CDR3 plus reference TRBV30 and TRBJ2-4, the full variable domain is SQTIHQWPATLVQPVGSPLSLECTVEGTSNPNLYWYRQAAGRGLQLLFYSVGIGQISSEVPQNLSASRPQDRQFILSSKKLLLSDSGFYLCAWSVNSGNIQYFGAGTRLSVL.

Concerning this clonotype: A read error may account for a junction end that differs from germline. This chain uses TRBV27 with TRBJ1-2, with D hard to call. CDR3 length equals 11 residues. The germline V gene has CDR1 MNHEY and CDR2 SMNVEV (reference sequence). As DNA, the CDR3 is TGTGCCGGCAGCCCTAACTATGGCTACACCTTC. This codes for CAGSPNYGYTF.

This sequence joins TRBV30 and TRBJ2-7, with D tentatively TRBD1 (6 bases). CDR3 size: 11 residues. V gave up 5 bases and J gave up 2 bases, with 7 bases separating them. Germline V gene data show CDR1 as GTSNPN and CDR2 as SVGIG (reference sequence). Written as DNA, the CDR3 is TGTGCCTGGGGGGACACCTACGAGCAGTACTTC. This encodes CAWGDTYEQYF.

The chain's CDR3 is CASSPSRGGSQNIQYF. In nucleotides, the CDR3 is TGTGCCAGCAGCCCCTCTAGAGGGGGATCGCAAAACATTCAGTACTTC. V and J are TRBV4-2 and TRBJ2-4, with D tentatively TRBD1 (6 bases). The CDR3 sequence is 16 residues long. In germline, CDR1 is LGHNA, CDR2 YNFKEQ. V shed 4 bases and J shed 5 bases, with 18 bases lying between them.

V is TRBV15 and J is TRBJ2-1; D is unresolved. The V and J ends lost 1 base and 2 bases respectively, with 6 bases between them. CDR3 length: 14 amino acids. Germline CDR1 is LNHNV and CDR2 is YYDKDF (reference sequence). The DNA for the CDR3 is TGTGCCACCAGCAGAGGTAACACCTACAATGAGCAGTTCTTC. This translates into CATSRGNTYNEQFF. Full variable domain (rest looked up from reference TRBV15 and TRBJ2-1): DAMVIQNPRYQVTQFGKPVTLSCSQTLNHNVMYWYQQKSSQAPKLLFHYYDKDFNNEADTPDNFQSRRPNTSFCFLDIRSPGLGDTAMYLCATSRGNTYNEQFFGPGTRLTVL.

The chain combines TRBV28 with TRBJ1-1, with 10 bases lining up with TRBD1. The CDR3 runs to 16 residues. J gave up 3 bases and V 7 bases, and 11 bases lay outside the gene matches. Germline CDR1 and CDR2: MDHEN and SYDVKM. CDR3 sequence reads: CASITPGTGVYTEAFF. For the CDR3, the DNA is TGTGCCAGCATTACACCCGGGACAGGGGTGTACACTGAAGCTTTCTTT.

The chain carries TRBV9 and TRBJ2-7; D tentatively fits TRBD1 or TRBD2 (5 bases each). Deletions cut 4 bases from V and 2 bases from J, with 13 bases between. CDR1 is SGDLS and CDR2 is YYNGEE in the germline V gene. This CDR3 has 14 residues. This CDR3 is CASSLRRDPYEQYF. The CDR3 DNA is TGTGCCAGCAGCCTCCGCAGGGACCCCTACGAGCAGTACTTC.

This clonotype was found a few times. The V gene is TRBV29-1, the J gene TRBJ1-5; possible D gene TRBD1, 6 bases. This CDR3 comprises 13 residues. Between the trimmed V and J ends, which lost 5 bases and 3 bases, there was a span of 11 bases. The germline V gene encodes CDR1 SQVTM and CDR2 ANQGSEA. The CDR3 DNA reads TGCAGCGTTCGGCAGGGGAACAATCAGCCCCAGCATTTT. It specifies CSVRQGNNQPQHF.